Sequencing of this T cell receptor (beta chain) was carried out in a study of regulatory T cells in long-lasting Graves disease. The TCR beta library used iRepertoire HTBI primers with Arm-PCR amplification of CDR3. TCRdb re-derived calls from the multiplex PCR reads in MiXCR, one entry per CDR3 protein. The sample yields 400,000 to 500,000 distinct CDR3 sequences, 21% seen once. This clonotype was seen more than once but under ten times. What it recognizes is unknown. Whole-study findings and limits: Among samples with persistent disease, TRBV28, TRBJ1-2 and TRBJ2-5 were favored. Fewer public clonotypes were shared by new patients (966) than by persistent patients (approximately 2,700). Owing to a sample size that was small, accuracy may have been reduced.

The CDR3 runs 15 residues. Per the germline V gene, CDR1 is SEHNR and CDR2 is FQNEAQ (reference sequence). Trimming cost V 4 bases and J 1 base, with 13 bases left between them. Regarding time point: persistent/refractory GD, antithyroid drugs over 5 years with positive TRAb. Preparation of the TCR library used RNA extracted from PBMCs. Graves' disease diagnosis used American Thyroid Association guidelines. The sequence derives from a female donor with Graves disease. The chain recombines TRBV7-9 with TRBJ2-5; D not certain. Material: peripheral blood mononuclear cells (PBMCs), obtained when the disease was refractory, from a patient treated with antithyroid drugs. CDR3 DNA sequence: TGTGCCAGCAGCTCTTCGATAGGTATCCAAGAGACCCAGTACTTC. Encoded protein: CASSSSIGIQETQYF.